A selection of T cell receptor beta chains follows, all from one sample in a study of shared clonotypes between healthy human individuals. The protocol was immunoSEQ multiplex PCR, while the TCRdb copy is restricted to in-frame clones and leaves out a portion. Of over a million clones listed, about four fifths are singletons. Sequencing input: memory CD4+ T cells from PBMCs. The receptors shown here come from a man aged 18 to 35 in good health. Some clones in this sample may be carry-over from other donors' samples. The CDR3 runs from the conserved cysteine through the conserved F or W. The D gene is left open where the match is weak. A row's size may be missing; if present it is once, few, many or a size class.

clone_size	cdr3_length	v_call	d_call	j_call	cdr3_nt	cdr3_aa
-	14	TRBV7-8	TRBD2	TRBJ2-7	TGTGCCAGCAGCGCCCGACTAGCCAGTTACGAGCAGTACTTC	CASSARLASYEQYF
few	14	TRBV7-7	TRBD1	TRBJ1-3	TGTGCCAGCAGCCCAGGGACAGGGGGAAACACCATATATTTT	CASSPGTGGNTIYF
once	16	TRBV7-9	-	TRBJ1-2	TGTGCCAGCAGCTCCTCTTGGGGCAGGGCCCTCTATGGCTACACCTTC	CASSSSWGRALYGYTF
-	15	TRBV4-1	-	TRBJ2-2	TGCGCCAGCAGCCATAACTGGGACGGCACCGGGGAGCTGTTTTTT	CASSHNWDGTGELFF
-	14	TRBV5-1	TRBD2	TRBJ2-7	TGCGCCAGCAGCTTTGCGGGGGTGTCCTACGAGCAGTACTTC	CASSFAGVSYEQYF
once	13	TRBV29-1	-	TRBJ1-1	TGCAGCGTCCAACCTTACATGAACACTGAAGCTTTCTTT	CSVQPYMNTEAFF
-	16	TRBV5-1	TRBD1	TRBJ1-3	TGCGCCAGCAGCTTACCGACAGGGCAGGCTGGAAACACCATATATTTT	CASSLPTGQAGNTIYF
-	14	TRBV7-6	TRBD1	TRBJ1-5	TGTGCCAGCAGCTCGGGGACAGCTCATCAGCCCCAGCATTTT	CASSSGTAHQPQHF
-	12	TRBV30	-	TRBJ1-3	TGTGCCTGGATCGGCTCTGGAAACACCATATATTTT	CAWIGSGNTIYF
-	12	TRBV29-1	-	TRBJ2-5	TGCAGCGTTGGCAAGCAAGCGGAGACCCAGTACTTC	CSVGKQAETQYF
-	13	TRBV18	-	TRBJ2-5	TGTGCCAGCTCGGGCAGGGTACAAGAGACCCAGTACTTC	CASSGRVQETQYF
-	17	TRBV7-6	TRBD2	TRBJ2-1	TGTGCCAGCAGCCGGGGGGGACTAGCCTCACCCTACAATGAGCAGTTCTTC	CASSRGGLASPYNEQFF
-	13	TRBV10-3	TRBD1	TRBJ1-2	TGTGCCACACGGGACAGAGATAACTATGGCTACACCTTC	CATRDRDNYGYTF
-	13	TRBV14	-	TRBJ2-7	TGTGCCAGCAGCCAAGATCTAGGGCGCGAGCAGTACTTC	CASSQDLGREQYF
many	14	TRBV9	-	TRBJ2-3	TGTGCCAGCAGCGTAGCTACCGACACAGATACGCAGTATTTT	CASSVATDTDTQYF
once	15	TRBV5-4	-	TRBJ1-3	TGTGCCAGCAGCACCTACGGGACATCTGGAAACACCATATATTTT	CASSTYGTSGNTIYF
-	12	TRBV28	-	TRBJ2-7	TGTGCCAGCAGTTTACTTGGGTACGAGCAGTACTTC	CASSLLGYEQYF
-	17	TRBV21-1	-	TRBJ2-3	TGTGCCAGCAGCAAACTTGGACCCAGCCCTTCCACAGATACGCAGTATTTT	CASSKLGPSPSTDTQYF
-	14	TRBV5-8	-	TRBJ1-1	TGTGCCAGCAGCTTGATCCAGGGACGGACTGAAGCTTTCTTT	CASSLIQGRTEAFF
few	15	TRBV28	TRBD2	TRBJ2-1	TGTGCCAGCAGTTTTCGTGGCGGGAGGGTCAATGAGCAGTTCTTC	CASSFRGGRVNEQFF
-	12	TRBV28	TRBD2	TRBJ2-7	TGTGCCAGCTTACGGACTAGCGGAGAGCAGTACTTC	CASLRTSGEQYF
-	15	TRBV30	TRBD1	TRBJ1-1	TGTGCCTGGAGTGGGACAGGGGGCGAGAACACTGAAGCTTTCTTT	CAWSGTGGENTEAFF
-	15	TRBV28	-	TRBJ2-5	TGTGCCAGCAGTTCTCGGACCTTGAAGGCGGGTTCCCAGTACTTC	CASSSRTLKAGSQYF
few	15	TRBV7-9	TRBD1	TRBJ1-1	TGTGCCAGCAGCCGACCCCCCGGACAGGAGGCTGAAGCTTTCTTT	CASSRPPGQEAEAFF
-	15	TRBV11-2	-	TRBJ1-2	TGTGCCAGCAGCTTAGCCGGCGGGGATAACTATGGCTACACCTTC	CASSLAGGDNYGYTF
few	17	TRBV18	TRBD1	TRBJ1-2	TGTGCCAGCTCACCCCCGGACAGGGGGCGCATGAACTATGGCTACACCTTC	CASSPPDRGRMNYGYTF
-	17	TRBV4-1	-	TRBJ1-5	TGCGCCAGCAGCCAAGATTTGGGGTCGACCGCCCAGGGGCCCCAGCATTTT	CASSQDLGSTAQGPQHF
-	13	TRBV27	-	TRBJ1-5	TGTGCCAGCAGCCGCAACAGGGATCAGCCCCAGCATTTT	CASSRNRDQPQHF